These 21 T cell receptor beta chains share one sample of origin, sequenced in a study of control samples from healthy donors and cancer patients. Produced via immunoSEQ multiplex PCR; TCRdb's table is partial and in-frame only. The repertoire holds roughly 80,000 clones, with about nine tenths as singletons. Material for sequencing was blood. The receptors derive from a man between 45 and 60 years old in good health.

The rearrangement links TRBV30 to TRBJ1-5; the match to TRBD1 covers 8 bases. The CDR3 spans 14 residues. Germline V gives CDR1 GTSNPN, CDR2 SVGIG (reference sequence). V shed 2 bases, J shed 3 bases, and the junction held 3 bases outside the gene matches. This CDR3 reads CAWSRQGTNQPQHF. Written as DNA, the CDR3 is TGTGCCTGGAGTCGACAGGGGACCAATCAGCCCCAGCATTTT.

The V and J genes are TRBV18 and TRBJ2-6; D ambiguous. The CDR3 runs to 16 residues. V was clipped by 5 bases and J by 0 bases, with 11 bases between them. Germline CDR1 is KGHSH and CDR2 is LQKENI. The CDR3 region is CASSYTFSSGANVLTF. The CDR3 coding sequence is TGTGCCAGCTCATACACCTTCAGCTCTGGGGCCAACGTCCTGACTTTC.

The V and J genes are TRBV4-1 and TRBJ1-1, with D possibly TRBD1 on 5 matching bases. The CDR3 covers 15 residues. Trimming shortened V by 4 bases and J by 0 bases, and 12 bases separated the two germline ends. CDR1 and CDR2 from the germline V gene are MGHRA and YSYEKL. For the CDR3, the DNA is TGCGCCAGCAGCCGCCCCGGGGCGATGAACACTGAAGCTTTCTTT. It is translated as CASSRPGAMNTEAFF.

CDR3 sequence reads: CASSPYDTSVSAKNIQYF. CDR3 bases: TGTGCCAGCTCACCCTACGACACCTCTGTGTCGGCCAAAAACATTCAGTACTTC. The genes are TRBV18 and TRBJ2-4; D call uncertain. The germline CDR1 and CDR2 sequences are KGHSH and LQKENI. This CDR3 contains 18 residues. V gave up 3 bases and J gave up 1 base, with 19 bases separating them.

The DNA of the CDR3 is TGTGCCAGCAGCGCCGACCCGGGACAGGGGTCGTACGAGCAGTACTTC. Its translation is CASSADPGQGSYEQYF. The genes are TRBV9 and TRBJ2-7, with 10 nucleotides matching TRBD1. Germline loops: CDR1 SGDLS, CDR2 YYNGEE. CDR3 length: 16 amino acids. Trimming took 3 bases from V and 4 from J; bases not matched to a gene: 10.

The rearrangement uses TRBV29-1 and TRBJ1-1; D not resolved. From germline, CDR1 is SQVTM and CDR2 ANQGSEA. This CDR3 has 10 amino acids. Between the trimmed V and J ends, which lost 2 bases and 9 bases, there was a span of 7 bases. The CDR3, as DNA: TGCAGCGTTGAAAGTGGCCAAGCTTTCTTT. Residues: CSVESGQAFF.

The rearrangement links TRBV28 to TRBJ2-5; D is undetermined. Germline V gene lookup returns CDR1 MDHEN and CDR2 SYDVKM. The CDR3 runs to 13 residues. V was trimmed by 3 bases and J by 0 bases, leaving 5 bases between them. CDR3 bases: TGTGCCAGCAGTTTGGTCAACCAAGAGACCCAGTACTTC. It translates to CASSLVNQETQYF.

This clone was counted only a few times. The rearrangement links TRBV5-4 to TRBJ2-7, with 9 nucleotides matching TRBD2. V was pared by 4 bases and J by 3 bases, with 8 bases of the junction left unmatched. Germline assignment: CDR1 SGHNT and CDR2 YYREEE (reference sequence). The CDR3 has 15 amino acids. DNA of the CDR3: TGTGCCAGCAGCCCCCTAGCGGGGACTAACTACGAGCAGTACTTC. It is translated as CASSPLAGTNYEQYF.

The rearrangement links TRBV11-2 to TRBJ2-3, with D perhaps matching TRBD1 or TRBD2 (5 bases each). CDR1 and CDR2 from the germline V gene are SGHAT and FQNNGV. This CDR3 is built from 15 residues. The V and J ends lost 1 base and 4 bases respectively, with 12 bases between them. Here the CDR3 reads CASSLVPLGADTQYF. The DNA for the CDR3 is TGTGCCAGCAGCTTAGTGCCATTGGGGGCAGATACGCAGTATTTT.

The rearrangement joins TRBV21-1 to TRBJ2-2; the tabulated D call, TRBD1, remains unverified against the DNA. TRBV21-1 is classified as a pseudogene. CDR3 length: 15 residues. The CDR3 loop reads CASTPGTANTGELFF. The CDR3 DNA sequence: TGTGCCAGCACTCCTGGGACAGCGAACACCGGGGAGCTGTTTTTT.

V is TRBV4-1 and J is TRBJ1-1; D is possibly TRBD1 (5 bases). The CDR3 spans 15 residues. Germline lookup yields CDR1 MGHRA and CDR2 YSYEKL. The V gene lost 4 bases and the J gene lost 4 bases, with 16 bases spanning the gap. In DNA, the CDR3 is TGCGCCAGCAGCCTAACCCGGGGGGACCCCACTGAAGCTTTCTTT. Amino acids: CASSLTRGDPTEAFF.

V gene TRBV10-3 combines with J gene TRBJ1-1; no reliable D call. V was clipped by 6 bases and J by 1 base, with 9 bases between them. Germline CDR1 ENHRY, CDR2 SYGVKD. This CDR3 has 13 residues. The CDR3 nucleotides read TGTGCCATCAGCACGAAAGAGAACACTGAAGCTTTCTTT. It translates to CAISTKENTEAFF.

This clone has a handful of counts. This chain links TRBV19 with TRBJ1-5; 7 nucleotides align to TRBD1. Germline V lookup: CDR1 LNHDA, CDR2 SQIVND (reference sequence). This CDR3 has 14 amino acids. Unmatched junction bases numbered 3, after V lost 6 bases and J lost 1 base. The CDR3 region is CASSLQGSNQPQHF. In nucleotides, the CDR3 is TGTGCCAGTAGCCTACAGGGGAGCAATCAGCCCCAGCATTTT. The whole variable domain, remainder taken from reference TRBV19 and TRBJ1-5, is DGGITQSPKYLFRKEGQNVTLSCEQNLNHDAMYWYRQDPGQGLRLIYYSQIVNDFQKGDIAEGYSVSREKKESFPLTVTSAQKNPTAFYLCASSLQGSNQPQHFGDGTRLSIL.

This chain joins TRBV14 and TRBJ1-1; unclear D gene. The CDR3 loop spans 12 amino acids. The ends were cut back, 4 bases at V and 4 bases at J, with 7 bases in the middle. Germline CDR1 and CDR2: SGHDN and FVKESK. The CDR3 reads CASSLYPTEAFF. In DNA, the CDR3 is TGTGCCAGCAGCCTGTATCCCACTGAAGCTTTCTTT.

V gene TRBV28 combines with J gene TRBJ1-1; D is perhaps TRBD1 (6 bases). Germline V gives CDR1 MDHEN, CDR2 SYDVKM. The CDR3 spans 12 residues. Trimming cost V 5 bases and J 7 bases, with 11 bases left between them. The CDR3, as DNA: TGTGCCAGCAGTCAAGGACAGTTTGAAGCTTTCTTT. Amino acid sequence: CASSQGQFEAFF.

This chain uses TRBV27 with TRBJ2-7; weak D call: TRBD2 (6 bases). The germline CDR1 and CDR2 sequences are MNHEY and SMNVEV (reference sequence). With 5 bases removed from V and 3 bases from J, the gap between germline ends came to 11 bases. The CDR3 covers 13 residues. CDR3: CASSVRRDYEQYF. In DNA, the CDR3 is TGTGCCAGCAGTGTCAGGAGGGACTACGAGCAGTACTTC.

The J gene is TRBJ2-3, the V gene TRBV6-1; D possibly corresponds to TRBD2 (6 bases). The V gene's germline CDR1 is MNHNS and CDR2 SASEGT. The V gene lost 3 bases and the J gene lost 2 bases, with 21 bases spanning the gap. The CDR3 consists of 18 residues. The CDR3 DNA sequence: TGTGCCAGCAGTGATCCTCTCCAGCCCGGGCGGGACACAGATACGCAGTATTTT. Protein sequence: CASSDPLQPGRDTDTQYF.

The chain carries TRBV10-3 and TRBJ2-2; the D is unclear. With 3 bases removed from V and 5 bases from J, the gap between germline ends came to 13 bases. This CDR3 has 15 residues. Germline V CDR1 and CDR2: ENHRY, SYGVKD. CDR3 region: CAISDIRSETGELFF. CDR3 in DNA: TGTGCCATCAGTGATATTAGAAGCGAGACCGGGGAGCTGTTTTTT.

V gene TRBV19 combines with J gene TRBJ2-5; a weak D match, TRBD2 (5 bases). CDR1 and CDR2 (germline): LNHDA, SQIVND (reference sequence). The ends were cut back, 3 bases at V and 5 bases at J, with 13 bases in the middle. The CDR3 runs to 14 residues. The CDR3 reads CASSITGVEETQYF. CDR3 DNA sequence: TGTGCCAGTAGTATTACCGGGGTGGAGGAGACCCAGTACTTC.

This chain uses TRBV7-8 with TRBJ1-2; 8 bases are shared with TRBD1. V lost 0 bases and J lost 6; bases outside the gene matches: 6. The CDR3 runs 15 residues. CDR1 is SGHVS, CDR2 FQNEAQ, per germline. DNA of the CDR3: TGTGCCAGCAGCTTAGCGCACGGACAGGGAAATGGCTACACCTTC. Protein sequence: CASSLAHGQGNGYTF.

The sample holds one count of this clone. The genes are TRBV18 and TRBJ2-5, with a weak D call TRBD2 (6 bases). V lost 3 bases and J 5 bases, leaving 13 bases between the germline ends. The V gene's germline CDR1 is KGHSH and CDR2 LQKENI. The CDR3 runs to 14 residues. CDR3 loop: CASSPSGRDETQYF. As DNA, the CDR3 is TGTGCCAGCTCACCTTCAGGGCGGGACGAGACCCAGTACTTC.